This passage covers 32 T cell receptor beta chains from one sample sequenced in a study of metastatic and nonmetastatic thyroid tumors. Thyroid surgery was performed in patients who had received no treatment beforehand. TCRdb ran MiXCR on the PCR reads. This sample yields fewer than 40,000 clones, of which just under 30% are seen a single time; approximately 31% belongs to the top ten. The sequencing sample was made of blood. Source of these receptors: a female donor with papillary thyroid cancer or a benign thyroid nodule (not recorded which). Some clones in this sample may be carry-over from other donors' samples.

The DNA for the CDR3 is TGTGCCAGCAGCCCTGGACTAGCGGGACGAGAGACCCAGTACTTC. Translating gives CASSPGLAGRETQYF. The chain recombines TRBV11-3 with TRBJ2-5; 12 bases match TRBD2. This CDR3 is built from 15 residues. Germline CDR1 reads SGHNT; CDR2 reads YENEEA. With V trimmed by 5 bases and J by 4 bases, 5 bases remained unmatched.

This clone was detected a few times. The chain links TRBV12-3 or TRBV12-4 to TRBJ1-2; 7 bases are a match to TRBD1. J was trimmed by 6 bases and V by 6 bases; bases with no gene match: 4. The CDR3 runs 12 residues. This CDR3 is CASRTGAHGYTF. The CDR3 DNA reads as TGTGCCAGCAGAACAGGGGCGCATGGCTACACCTTC.

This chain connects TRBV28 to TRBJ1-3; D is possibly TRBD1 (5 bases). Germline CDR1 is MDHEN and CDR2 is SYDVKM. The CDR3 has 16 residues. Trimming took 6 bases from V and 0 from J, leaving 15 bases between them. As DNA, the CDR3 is TGTGCCAGCAGCGCACCGAAGACAGTCTCTGGAAACACCATATATTTT. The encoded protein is CASSAPKTVSGNTIYF.

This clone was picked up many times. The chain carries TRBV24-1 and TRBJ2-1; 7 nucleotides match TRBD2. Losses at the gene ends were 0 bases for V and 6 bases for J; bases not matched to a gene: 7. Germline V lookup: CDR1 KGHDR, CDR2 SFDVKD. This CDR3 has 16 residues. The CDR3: CATSDLGTSGVNEQFF. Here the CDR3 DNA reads TGTGCCACCAGTGATTTGGGGACCAGCGGGGTCAATGAGCAGTTCTTC.

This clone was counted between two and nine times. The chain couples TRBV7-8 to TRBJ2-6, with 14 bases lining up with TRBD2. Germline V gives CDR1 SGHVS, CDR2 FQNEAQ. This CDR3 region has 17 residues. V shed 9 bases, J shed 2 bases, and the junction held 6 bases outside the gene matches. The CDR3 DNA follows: TGTGCCAGTCTCCCGGGACTAGCGGGGGCTGGGGCCAACGTCCTGACTTTC. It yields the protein CASLPGLAGAGANVLTF.

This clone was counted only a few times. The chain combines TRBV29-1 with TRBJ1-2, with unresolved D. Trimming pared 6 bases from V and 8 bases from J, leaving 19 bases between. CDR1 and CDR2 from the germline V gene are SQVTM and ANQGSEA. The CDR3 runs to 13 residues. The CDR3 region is CSVSTANRMGYTF. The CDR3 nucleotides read TGCAGCGTCTCGACTGCTAATCGGATGGGCTACACCTTC.

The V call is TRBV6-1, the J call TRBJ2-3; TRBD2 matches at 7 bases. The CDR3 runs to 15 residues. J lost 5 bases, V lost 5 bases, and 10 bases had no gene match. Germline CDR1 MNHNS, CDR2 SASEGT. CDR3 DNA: TGTGCCAGCAGTTCAGCGGGGAAAGTAGGAGATACGCAGTATTTT. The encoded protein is CASSSAGKVGDTQYF.

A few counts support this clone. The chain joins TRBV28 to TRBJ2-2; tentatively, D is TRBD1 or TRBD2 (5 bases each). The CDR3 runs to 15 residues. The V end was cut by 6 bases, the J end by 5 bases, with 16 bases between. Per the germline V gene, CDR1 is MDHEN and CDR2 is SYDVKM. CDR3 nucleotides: TGTGCCAGCAGCTCATCCGGGACGGGTACCGGGGAGCTGTTTTTT. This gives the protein CASSSSGTGTGELFF.

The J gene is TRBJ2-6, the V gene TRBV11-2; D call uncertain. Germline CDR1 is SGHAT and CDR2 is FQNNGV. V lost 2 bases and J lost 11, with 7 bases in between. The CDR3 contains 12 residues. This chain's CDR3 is CASSLQGYVLTF. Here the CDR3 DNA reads TGTGCCAGCAGCTTACAAGGCTACGTCCTGACTTTC.

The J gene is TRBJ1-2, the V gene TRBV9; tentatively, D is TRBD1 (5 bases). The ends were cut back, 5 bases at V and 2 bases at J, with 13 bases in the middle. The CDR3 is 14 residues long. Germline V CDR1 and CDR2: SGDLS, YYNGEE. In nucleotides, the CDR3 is TGTGCCAGCAGTGGTTCCGGGGACAACTATGGCTACACCTTC. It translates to CASSGSGDNYGYTF.

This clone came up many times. The CDR3 reads CASSLKHSLNNEQFF. The CDR3 nucleotides are TGTGCCAGCAGTTTAAAACACTCCCTAAACAATGAGCAGTTCTTC. This rearrangement joins TRBV12-3 or TRBV12-4 to TRBJ2-1; unclear D gene. The CDR3 loop spans 15 amino acids. V dropped 2 bases and J dropped 5 bases, with 13 bases sitting between them.

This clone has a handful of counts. In nucleotides, the CDR3 is TGTGCCAGCGCTGGGACAGGGGGCACCGGGGAGCTGTTTTTT. Translated, it gives CASAGTGGTGELFF. V usage is TRBV6-1 and J usage is TRBJ2-2; 11 bases map to TRBD1. The CDR3 sequence is 14 residues long. Germline CDR1 reads MNHNS; CDR2 reads SASEGT. J lost 4 bases, V lost 8 bases, and 3 bases had no gene match.

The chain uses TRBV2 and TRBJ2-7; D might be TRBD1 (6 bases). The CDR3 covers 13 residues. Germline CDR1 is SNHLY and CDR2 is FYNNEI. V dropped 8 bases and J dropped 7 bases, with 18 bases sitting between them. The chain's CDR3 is CASGLDRYGEQYF. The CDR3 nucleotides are TGTGCCAGCGGCTTGGACAGATACGGTGAGCAGTACTTC.

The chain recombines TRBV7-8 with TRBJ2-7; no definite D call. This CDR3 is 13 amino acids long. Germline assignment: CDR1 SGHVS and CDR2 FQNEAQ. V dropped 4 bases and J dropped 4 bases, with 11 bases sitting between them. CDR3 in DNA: TGTGCCAGCAGCTGGGGAAGTTGGTACGAGCAGTACTTC. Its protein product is CASSWGSWYEQYF.

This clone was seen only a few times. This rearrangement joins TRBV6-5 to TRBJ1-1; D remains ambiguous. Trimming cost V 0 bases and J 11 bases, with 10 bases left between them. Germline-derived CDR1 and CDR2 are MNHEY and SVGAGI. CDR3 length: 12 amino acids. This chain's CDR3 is CASSYSEEAAFF. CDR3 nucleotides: TGTGCCAGCAGTTACTCTGAAGAGGCGGCTTTCTTT.

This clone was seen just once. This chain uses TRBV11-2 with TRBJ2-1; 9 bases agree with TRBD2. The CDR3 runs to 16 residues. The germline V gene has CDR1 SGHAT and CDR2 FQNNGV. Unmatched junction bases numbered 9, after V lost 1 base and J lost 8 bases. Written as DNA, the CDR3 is TGTGCCAGCAGCTTAGGGTTTGGTAGCGGGGGACATGAGCAGTTCTTC. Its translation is CASSLGFGSGGHEQFF.

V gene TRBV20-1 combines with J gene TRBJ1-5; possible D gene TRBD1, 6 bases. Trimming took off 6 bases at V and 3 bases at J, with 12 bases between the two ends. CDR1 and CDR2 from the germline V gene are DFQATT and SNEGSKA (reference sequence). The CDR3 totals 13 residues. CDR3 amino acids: CSAIGQSNQPQHF. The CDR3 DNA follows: TGCAGTGCCATTGGACAGTCCAATCAGCCCCAGCATTTT.

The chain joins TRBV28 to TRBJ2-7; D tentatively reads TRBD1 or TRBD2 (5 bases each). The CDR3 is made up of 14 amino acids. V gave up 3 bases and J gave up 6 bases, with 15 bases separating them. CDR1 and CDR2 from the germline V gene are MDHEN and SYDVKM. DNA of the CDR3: TGTGCCAGCAGTTTTAGAATGAGGGGACGCGAGCAGTACTTC. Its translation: CASSFRMRGREQYF.

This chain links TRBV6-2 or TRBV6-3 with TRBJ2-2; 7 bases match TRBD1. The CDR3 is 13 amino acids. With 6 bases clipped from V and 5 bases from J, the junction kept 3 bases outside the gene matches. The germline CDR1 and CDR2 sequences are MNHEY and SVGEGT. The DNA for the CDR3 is TGTGCCAGCAGAAGGGGGCTTACCGGGGAGCTGTTTTTT. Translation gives CASRRGLTGELFF.

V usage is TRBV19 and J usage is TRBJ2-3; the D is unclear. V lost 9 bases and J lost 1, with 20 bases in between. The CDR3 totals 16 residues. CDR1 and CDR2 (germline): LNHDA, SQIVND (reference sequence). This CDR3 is CASKECRARRTDTQYF. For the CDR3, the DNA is TGTGCCAGCAAGGAGTGCCGGGCCCGGCGCACAGATACGCAGTATTTT.

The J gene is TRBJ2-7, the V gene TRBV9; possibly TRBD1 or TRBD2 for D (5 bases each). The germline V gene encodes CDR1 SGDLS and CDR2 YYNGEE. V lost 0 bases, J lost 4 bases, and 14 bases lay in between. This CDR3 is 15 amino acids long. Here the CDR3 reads CASSVAEGSGYEQYF. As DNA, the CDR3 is TGTGCCAGCAGCGTAGCTGAGGGGTCGGGGTACGAGCAGTACTTC.

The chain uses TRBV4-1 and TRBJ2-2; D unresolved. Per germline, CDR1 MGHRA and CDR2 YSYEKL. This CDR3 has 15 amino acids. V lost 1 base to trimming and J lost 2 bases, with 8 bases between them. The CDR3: CASSQGLKNTGELFF. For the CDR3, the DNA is TGCGCCAGCAGCCAAGGTCTCAAAAACACCGGGGAGCTGTTTTTT.

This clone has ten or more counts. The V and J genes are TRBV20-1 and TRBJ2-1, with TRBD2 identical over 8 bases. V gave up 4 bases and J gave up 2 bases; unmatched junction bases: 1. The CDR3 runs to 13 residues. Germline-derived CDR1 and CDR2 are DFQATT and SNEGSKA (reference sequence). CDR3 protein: CSATLAAYNEQFF. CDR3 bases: TGCAGTGCTACACTAGCGGCCTACAATGAGCAGTTCTTC.

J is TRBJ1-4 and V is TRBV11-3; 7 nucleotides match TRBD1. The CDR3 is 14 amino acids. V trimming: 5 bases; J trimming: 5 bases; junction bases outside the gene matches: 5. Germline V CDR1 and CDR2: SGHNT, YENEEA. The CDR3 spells CASSAGTVNEKLFF. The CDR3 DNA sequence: TGTGCCAGCAGCGCCGGGACAGTGAATGAAAAACTGTTTTTT.

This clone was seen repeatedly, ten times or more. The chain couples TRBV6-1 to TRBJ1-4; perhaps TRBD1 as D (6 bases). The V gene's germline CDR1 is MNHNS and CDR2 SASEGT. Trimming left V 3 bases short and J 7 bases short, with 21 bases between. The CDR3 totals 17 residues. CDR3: CASSDWIGRGDGEKLFF. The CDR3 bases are TGTGCCAGCAGTGATTGGATTGGCAGGGGTGATGGTGAAAAACTGTTTTTT.

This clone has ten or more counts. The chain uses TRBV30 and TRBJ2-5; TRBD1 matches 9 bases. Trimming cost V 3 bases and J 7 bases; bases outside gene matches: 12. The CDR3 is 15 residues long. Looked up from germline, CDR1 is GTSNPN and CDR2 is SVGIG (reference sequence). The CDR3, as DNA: TGTGCCTGGAGCGCCTACCGACAGGGGGTTGGGACCCAGTACTTC. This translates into CAWSAYRQGVGTQYF.

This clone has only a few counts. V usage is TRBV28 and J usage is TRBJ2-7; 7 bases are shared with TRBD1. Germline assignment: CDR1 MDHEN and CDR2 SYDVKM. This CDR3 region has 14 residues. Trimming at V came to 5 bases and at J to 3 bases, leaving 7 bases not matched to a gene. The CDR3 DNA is TGTGCCAGCAGTCCCTTAGGGACAGTCTACGAGCAGTACTTC. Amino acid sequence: CASSPLGTVYEQYF.

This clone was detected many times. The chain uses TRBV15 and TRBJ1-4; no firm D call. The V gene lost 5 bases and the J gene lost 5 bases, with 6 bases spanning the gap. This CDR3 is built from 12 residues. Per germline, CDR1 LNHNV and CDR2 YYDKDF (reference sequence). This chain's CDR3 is CATSRGNEKLFF. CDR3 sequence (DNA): TGTGCCACCAGCCGCGGGAATGAAAAACTGTTTTTT.

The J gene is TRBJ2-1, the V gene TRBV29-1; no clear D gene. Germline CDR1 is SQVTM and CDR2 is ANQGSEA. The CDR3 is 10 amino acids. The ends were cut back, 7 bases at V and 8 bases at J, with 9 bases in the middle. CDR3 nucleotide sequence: TGCAGCGCCACCCAGCATGAGCAGTTCTTC. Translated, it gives CSATQHEQFF.

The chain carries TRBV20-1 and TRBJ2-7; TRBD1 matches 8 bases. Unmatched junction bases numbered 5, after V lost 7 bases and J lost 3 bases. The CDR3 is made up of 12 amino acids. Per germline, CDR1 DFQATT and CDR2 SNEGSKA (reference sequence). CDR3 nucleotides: TGCAGTGGACAGGGGCGCTTCTACGAGCAGTACTTC. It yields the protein CSGQGRFYEQYF.

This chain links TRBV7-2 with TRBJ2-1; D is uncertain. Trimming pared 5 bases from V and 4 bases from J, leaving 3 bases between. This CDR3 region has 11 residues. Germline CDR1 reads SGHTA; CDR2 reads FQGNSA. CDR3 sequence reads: CASSVYNEQFF. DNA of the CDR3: TGTGCCAGCAGCGTATACAATGAGCAGTTCTTC.

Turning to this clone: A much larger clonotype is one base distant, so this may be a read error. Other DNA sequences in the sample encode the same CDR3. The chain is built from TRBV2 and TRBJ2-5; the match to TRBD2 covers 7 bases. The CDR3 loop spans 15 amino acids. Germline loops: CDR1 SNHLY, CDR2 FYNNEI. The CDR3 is CASSSGTTLQETQYF. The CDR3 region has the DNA TGTGCCAGCAGTTCCGGGACTACCCTCCAAGAGACCCAGTACTTT.